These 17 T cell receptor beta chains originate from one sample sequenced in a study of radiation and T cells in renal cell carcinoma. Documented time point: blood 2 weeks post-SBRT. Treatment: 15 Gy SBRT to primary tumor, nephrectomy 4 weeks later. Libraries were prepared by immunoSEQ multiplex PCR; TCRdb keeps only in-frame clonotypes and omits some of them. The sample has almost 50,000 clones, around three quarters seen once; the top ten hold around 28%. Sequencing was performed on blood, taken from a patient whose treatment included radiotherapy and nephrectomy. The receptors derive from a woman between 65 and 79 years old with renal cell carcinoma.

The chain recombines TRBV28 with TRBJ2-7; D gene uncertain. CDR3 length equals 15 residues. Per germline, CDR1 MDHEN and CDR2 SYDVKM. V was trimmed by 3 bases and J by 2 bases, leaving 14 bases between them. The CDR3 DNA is TGTGCCAGCAGTTTTACTAAGGGATGGACCTACGAGCAGTACTTC. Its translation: CASSFTKGWTYEQYF.

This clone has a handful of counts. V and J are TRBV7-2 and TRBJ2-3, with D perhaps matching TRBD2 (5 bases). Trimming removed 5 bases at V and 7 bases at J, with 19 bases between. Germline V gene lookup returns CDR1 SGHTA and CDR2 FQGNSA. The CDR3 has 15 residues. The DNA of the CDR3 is TGTGCCAGCAGCCTCGCTGGTGGAGGATCGAATACGCAGTATTTT. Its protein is CASSLAGGGSNTQYF.

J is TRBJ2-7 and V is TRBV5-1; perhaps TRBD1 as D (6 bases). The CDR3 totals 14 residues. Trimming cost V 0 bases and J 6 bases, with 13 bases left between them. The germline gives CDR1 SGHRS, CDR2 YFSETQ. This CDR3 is CASSLAGLGGEQYF. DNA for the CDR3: TGCGCCAGCAGCTTGGCGGGTCTAGGGGGCGAGCAGTACTTC.

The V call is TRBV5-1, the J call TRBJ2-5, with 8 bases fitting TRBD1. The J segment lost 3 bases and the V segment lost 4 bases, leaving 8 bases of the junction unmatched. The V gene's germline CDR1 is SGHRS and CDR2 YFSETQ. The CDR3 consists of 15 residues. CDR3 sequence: CASSPPETGEETQYF. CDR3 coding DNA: TGCGCCAGCAGCCCTCCTGAGACAGGGGAAGAGACCCAGTACTTC.

The CDR3 region is CASSPRQGKETQYF. Written as DNA, the CDR3 is TGTGCCAGCTCACCACGACAGGGAAAAGAGACCCAGTACTTC. The chain uses TRBV18 and TRBJ2-5; 7 bases are a match to TRBD1. Unmatched junction bases numbered 2, after V lost 1 base and J lost 3 bases. The CDR3 loop spans 14 amino acids. Germline V lookup: CDR1 KGHSH, CDR2 LQKENI.

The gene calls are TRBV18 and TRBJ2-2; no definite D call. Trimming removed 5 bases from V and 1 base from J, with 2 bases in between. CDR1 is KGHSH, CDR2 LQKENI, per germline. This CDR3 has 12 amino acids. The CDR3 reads CASSENTGELFF. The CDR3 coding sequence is TGTGCCAGCTCAGAGAACACCGGGGAGCTGTTTTTT.

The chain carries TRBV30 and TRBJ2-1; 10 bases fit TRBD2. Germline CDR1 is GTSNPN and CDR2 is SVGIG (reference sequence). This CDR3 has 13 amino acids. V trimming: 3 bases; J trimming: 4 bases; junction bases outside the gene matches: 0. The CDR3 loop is CAWRLAGYNEQFF. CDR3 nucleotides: TGTGCCTGGAGACTAGCGGGGTACAATGAGCAGTTCTTC.

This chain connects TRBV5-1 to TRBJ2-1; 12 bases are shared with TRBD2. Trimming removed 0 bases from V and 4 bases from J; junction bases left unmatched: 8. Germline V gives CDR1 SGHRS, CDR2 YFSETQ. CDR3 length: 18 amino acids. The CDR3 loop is CASSLGTSGGSAYNEQFF. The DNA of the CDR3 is TGCGCCAGCAGCTTGGGAACTAGCGGGGGGTCCGCGTACAATGAGCAGTTCTTC.

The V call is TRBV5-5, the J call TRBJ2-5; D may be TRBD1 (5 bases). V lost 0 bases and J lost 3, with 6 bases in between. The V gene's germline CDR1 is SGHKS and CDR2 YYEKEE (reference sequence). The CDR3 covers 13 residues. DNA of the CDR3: TGTGCCAGCAGCTTGGCAGGGAAAGAGACCCAGTACTTC. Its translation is CASSLAGKETQYF.

CDR3 loop: CASSPGQEAYEQYF. The CDR3 DNA is TGTGCCAGCAGCCCAGGACAGGAAGCCTACGAGCAGTACTTC. The chain carries TRBV5-4 and TRBJ2-7; 7 nucleotides match TRBD1. Per the germline V gene, CDR1 is SGHNT and CDR2 is YYREEE (reference sequence). V shed 4 bases and J 2 bases; nucleotides not matched to a gene: 6. CDR3 length: 14 residues.

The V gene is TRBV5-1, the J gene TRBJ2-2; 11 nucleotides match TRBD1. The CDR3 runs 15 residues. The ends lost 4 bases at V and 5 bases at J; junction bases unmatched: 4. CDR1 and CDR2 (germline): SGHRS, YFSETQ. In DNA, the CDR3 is TGCGCCAGCAGCCCCGGGACAGGGGGGACCGGGGAGCTGTTTTTT. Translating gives CASSPGTGGTGELFF.

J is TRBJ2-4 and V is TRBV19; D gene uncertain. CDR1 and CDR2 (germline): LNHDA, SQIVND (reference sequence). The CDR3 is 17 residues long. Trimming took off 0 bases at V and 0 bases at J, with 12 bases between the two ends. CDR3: CASSIDWAALAKNIQYF. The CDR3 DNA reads TGTGCCAGTAGTATAGATTGGGCAGCCTTAGCCAAAAACATTCAGTACTTC. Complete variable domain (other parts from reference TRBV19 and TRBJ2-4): DGGITQSPKYLFRKEGQNVTLSCEQNLNHDAMYWYRQDPGQGLRLIYYSQIVNDFQKGDIAEGYSVSREKKESFPLTVTSAQKNPTAFYLCASSIDWAALAKNIQYFGAGTRLSVL.

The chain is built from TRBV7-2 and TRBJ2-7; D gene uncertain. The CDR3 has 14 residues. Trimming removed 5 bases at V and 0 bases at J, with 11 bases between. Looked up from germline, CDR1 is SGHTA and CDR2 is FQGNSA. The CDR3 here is CASSPRRSSYEQYF. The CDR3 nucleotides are TGTGCCAGCAGCCCTCGCAGGAGCTCCTACGAGCAGTACTTC. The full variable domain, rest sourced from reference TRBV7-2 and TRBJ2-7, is GAGVSQSPSNKVTEKGKDVELRCDPISGHTALYWYRQSLGQGLEFLIYFQGNSAPDKSGLPSDRFSAERTGGSVSTLTIQRTQQEDSAVYLCASSPRRSSYEQYFGPGTRLTVT.

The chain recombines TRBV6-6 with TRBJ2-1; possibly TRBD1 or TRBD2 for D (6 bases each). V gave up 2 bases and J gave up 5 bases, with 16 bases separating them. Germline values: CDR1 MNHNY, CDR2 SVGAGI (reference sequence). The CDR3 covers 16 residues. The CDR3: CASSYPRGAVDNEQFF. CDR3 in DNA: TGTGCCAGCAGTTACCCGAGGGGGGCCGTGGACAATGAGCAGTTCTTC.

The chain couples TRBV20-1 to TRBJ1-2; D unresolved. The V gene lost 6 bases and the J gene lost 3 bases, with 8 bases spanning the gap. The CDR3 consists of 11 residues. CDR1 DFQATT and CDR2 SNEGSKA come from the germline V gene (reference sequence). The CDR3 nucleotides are TGCAGTGCCAATCCAGACTATGGCTACACCTTC. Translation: CSANPDYGYTF.

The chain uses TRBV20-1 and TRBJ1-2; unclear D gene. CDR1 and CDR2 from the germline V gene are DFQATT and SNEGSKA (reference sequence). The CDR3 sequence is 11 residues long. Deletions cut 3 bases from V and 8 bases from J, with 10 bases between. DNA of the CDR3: TGCAGTGCTAGGCAGGCTGCGGGCTACACCTTC. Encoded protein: CSARQAAGYTF.

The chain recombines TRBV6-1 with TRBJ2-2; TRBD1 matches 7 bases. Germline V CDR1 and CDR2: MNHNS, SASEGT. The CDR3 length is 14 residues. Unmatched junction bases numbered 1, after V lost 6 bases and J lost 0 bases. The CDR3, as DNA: TGTGCCAGCAGCGGGACAGCGAACACCGGGGAGCTGTTTTTT. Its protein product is CASSGTANTGELFF.